These 22 T cell receptor beta chains were all obtained from the same sample, sequenced in a study of T cells in localized non-small cell lung cancer (dated by TCRdb to about 2020). The library was generated by the immunoSEQ multiplex PCR assay. The table was pulled from immuneACCESS by TCRdb, which kept in-frame rearrangements only. Such tables lose some clones; where checked, under half of the loss comes from unresolved V genes, and the rest has no known cause. Counted in this sample were approximately 140,000 clones; roughly 90% of them appeared once. The ten largest clones capture around 1.7% of the sample. Source: peripheral blood, taken before any cancer treatment. The source is a female donor aged 60 or older with stage I lung adenocarcinoma.

The V call is TRBV30, the J call TRBJ2-7; D not certain. Trimming took 4 bases from V and 4 from J, leaving 8 bases between them. This CDR3 spans 11 amino acids. CDR1 is GTSNPN, CDR2 SVGIG, per germline (reference sequence). This CDR3 reads CAWKRKYEQYF. The CDR3 bases are TGTGCCTGGAAGAGAAAGTACGAGCAGTACTTC.

The genes are TRBV9 and TRBJ2-3; D uncertain. The V and J ends lost 5 bases and 5 bases respectively, with 9 bases between them. The germline V gene encodes CDR1 SGDLS and CDR2 YYNGEE. The CDR3 sequence is 12 residues long. DNA of the CDR3: TGTGCCAGCAGTGGATGGGGAGATACGCAGTATTTT. Residues: CASSGWGDTQYF.

V usage is TRBV2 and J usage is TRBJ2-1; D remains unclear. Germline CDR1 reads SNHLY; CDR2 reads FYNNEI. V was pared by 2 bases and J by 5 bases, with 10 bases between. The CDR3 contains 14 residues. Here the CDR3 DNA reads TGTGCCAGCAGTGAAAATTCTGTAAACAATGAGCAGTTCTTC. This translates into CASSENSVNNEQFF.

The J gene is TRBJ2-7, the V gene TRBV15; D is unclear. With 3 bases removed from V and 2 bases from J, the gap between germline ends came to 14 bases. The CDR3 covers 15 residues. The germline gives CDR1 LNHNV, CDR2 YYDKDF (reference sequence). The CDR3 region has the DNA TGTGCCACCAGCAGGGATTTCGGGTCCCCCTACGAGCAGTACTTC. Its translation: CATSRDFGSPYEQYF.

CDR3 in amino acids: CASSEALLNTEAFF. Written as DNA, the CDR3 is TGTGCCAGCAGTGAAGCGCTTCTGAACACTGAAGCTTTCTTT. The rearrangement links TRBV2 to TRBJ1-1; D is undetermined. V was cut by 0 bases and J by 0 bases, with 5 bases left in between. Germline CDR1 and CDR2: SNHLY and FYNNEI. The CDR3 is 14 residues long. The full variable domain, its missing parts supplied by reference TRBV2 and TRBJ1-1, is EPEVTQTPSHQVTQMGQEVILRCVPISNHLYFYWYRQILGQKVEFLVSFYNNEISEKSEIFDDQFSVERPDGSNFTLKIRSTKLEDSAMYFCASSEALLNTEAFFGQGTRLTVV.

The rearrangement links TRBV27 to TRBJ2-1, with TRBD1 matching 9 bases. V gave up 6 bases and J gave up 6 bases; unmatched junction bases: 12. The CDR3 runs 16 residues. Germline CDR1 MNHEY, CDR2 SMNVEV (reference sequence). This CDR3 is CASSPTGGIGLNEQFF. The CDR3 DNA is TGTGCCAGCAGCCCCACAGGGGGCATCGGTCTCAATGAGCAGTTCTTC.

This clone was detected a few times. V usage is TRBV9 and J usage is TRBJ1-1; a possible D gene is TRBD1 (6 bases). V gave up 0 bases and J gave up 5 bases, with 14 bases separating them. The CDR3 has 15 amino acids. The germline V gene encodes CDR1 SGDLS and CDR2 YYNGEE. As DNA, the CDR3 is TGTGCCAGCAGCGTAGTTGGGGGCTGGTGGACTGAAGCTTTCTTT. Its translation: CASSVVGGWWTEAFF.

This chain connects TRBV28 to TRBJ2-7; D may be TRBD2 (5 bases). The CDR3 has 15 amino acids. Germline assignment: CDR1 MDHEN and CDR2 SYDVKM. The V gene lost 4 bases and the J gene lost 1 base, with 14 bases spanning the gap. The DNA of the CDR3 is TGTGCCAGCAGTTCGTTGACCCGGGGATCCTACGAGCAGTACTTC. Translating gives CASSSLTRGSYEQYF.

The chain uses TRBV30 and TRBJ2-1, with 9 bases aligning to TRBD2. Germline CDR1 GTSNPN, CDR2 SVGIG (reference sequence). Trimming at V came to 5 bases and at J to 8 bases, leaving 13 bases not matched to a gene. The CDR3 totals 15 residues. CDR3 sequence: CAWGAGTSIHHEQFF. In DNA form, the CDR3 reads TGTGCCTGGGGGGCCGGGACTAGCATTCATCATGAGCAGTTCTTC.

This chain links TRBV28 with TRBJ2-5; TRBD1 matches at 7 bases. The CDR3 has 13 residues. Germline assignment: CDR1 MDHEN and CDR2 SYDVKM. Losses at the gene ends were 6 bases for V and 1 base for J; bases not matched to a gene: 2. CDR3 in amino acids: CASRWDSQETQYF. CDR3 nucleotide sequence: TGTGCCAGCAGGTGGGACAGCCAAGAGACCCAGTACTTC.

The genes are TRBV21-1 and TRBJ2-3; the tabulated D call, TRBD2, remains unverified against the DNA. TRBV21-1 is a recognized pseudogene. The CDR3 contains 18 residues. The CDR3 loop is CASSKGGSSGSPTDTQYF. In DNA form, the CDR3 reads TGTGCCAGCAGCAAAGGTGGGTCTAGCGGGAGCCCGACTGATACGCAGTATTTT.

This clone was detected once. The chain is built from TRBV7-6 and TRBJ2-7, with D unclear. The germline V gene has CDR1 SGHVS and CDR2 FNYEAQ. V was trimmed by 2 bases and J by 4 bases, leaving 9 bases between them. The CDR3 covers 13 residues. The CDR3 region has the DNA TGTGCCAGCAGCTTAAGTTATCAATACGAGCAGTACTTC. Translated, it gives CASSLSYQYEQYF.

V usage is TRBV29-1 and J usage is TRBJ1-1; D unresolved. Germline lookup yields CDR1 SQVTM and CDR2 ANQGSEA. The CDR3 covers 11 residues. V gave up 8 bases and J gave up 2 bases, with 9 bases separating them. Written as DNA, the CDR3 is TGCAGCTCCGTGTCTAACACTGAAGCTTTCTTT. As protein: CSSVSNTEAFF.

CDR3 region: CASSFPGGEQYF. The CDR3 bases are TGTGCCAGCAGCTTTCCCGGGGGGGAGCAGTACTTC. The J gene is TRBJ2-7, the V gene TRBV7-6; 7 bases align to TRBD2. V lost 3 bases to trimming and J lost 7 bases; unmatched junction nucleotides: 3. The CDR3 runs 12 residues. Germline CDR1 SGHVS, CDR2 FNYEAQ.

J is TRBJ1-2 and V is TRBV5-6, with 7 bases matching TRBD1. Trimming at V came to 4 bases and at J to 1 base, leaving 7 bases not matched to a gene. The V gene's germline CDR1 is SGHDT and CDR2 YYEEEE. The CDR3 sequence is 15 residues long. CDR3 bases: TGTGCCAGCAGCCAACAGGGGTTTGGTAACTATGGCTACACCTTC. Amino acid sequence: CASSQQGFGNYGYTF.

This clone was seen once. The V and J genes are TRBV28 and TRBJ2-7, with TRBD2 matching over 8 bases. CDR1 and CDR2 from the germline V gene are MDHEN and SYDVKM. J lost 0 bases, V lost 7 bases, and 8 bases had no gene match. The CDR3 sequence is 15 residues long. For the CDR3, the DNA is TGTGCCAGCATCACGGCGGGGGGCGACTCCTACGAGCAGTACTTC. Its protein is CASITAGGDSYEQYF. Combining the CDR3 with reference TRBV28 and TRBJ2-7 gives the whole variable domain DVKVTQSSRYLVKRTGEKVFLECVQDMDHENMFWYRQDPGLGLRLIYFSYDVKMKEKGDIPEGYSVSREKKERFSLILESASTNQTSMYLCASITAGGDSYEQYFGPGTRLTVT.

The chain recombines TRBV28 with TRBJ1-4; D ambiguous. This CDR3 region has 14 residues. Per the germline V gene, CDR1 is MDHEN and CDR2 is SYDVKM. Trimming cost V 2 bases and J 4 bases, with 8 bases left between them. CDR3 bases: TGTGCCAGCAGTTTAGCGGGGATTAATGAAAAACTGTTTTTT. As protein: CASSLAGINEKLFF.

The chain carries TRBV5-1 and TRBJ2-7, with 15 bases fitting TRBD2. The ends lost 4 bases at V and 5 bases at J; junction bases unmatched: 10. The CDR3 has 17 amino acids. CDR1 and CDR2 from the germline V gene are SGHRS and YFSETQ. As DNA, the CDR3 is TGCGCCAGCAGCGAGGGACTAGCGGGAGGAAAAAGCGACGAGCAGTACTTC. This codes for CASSEGLAGGKSDEQYF. The whole variable domain, filled in from reference TRBV5-1 and TRBJ2-7, reads KAGVTQTPRYLIKTRGQQVTLSCSPISGHRSVSWYQQTPGQGLQFLFEYFSETQRNKGNFPGRFSGRQFSNSRSEMNVSTLELGDSALYLCASSEGLAGGKSDEQYFGPGTRLTVT.

This rearrangement joins TRBV9 to TRBJ1-2; D not certain. The CDR3 is 13 residues long. Per germline, CDR1 SGDLS and CDR2 YYNGEE. V was clipped by 6 bases and J by 8 bases, with 17 bases between them. The CDR3 nucleotides are TGTGCCAGCAACACTCGGGGTATGGAGGGCTACACCTTC. It translates to CASNTRGMEGYTF.

V and J are TRBV28 and TRBJ2-3; TRBD2 matches at 12 bases. CDR1 is MDHEN, CDR2 SYDVKM, per germline. V shed 3 bases and J 1 base; nucleotides not matched to a gene: 8. The CDR3 consists of 18 residues. The CDR3 DNA follows: TGTGCCAGCAGTTTCCTAGCGGGAGGGCCTCGAGGCACAGATACGCAGTATTTT. Translated: CASSFLAGGPRGTDTQYF.

With respect to this clone: At one boundary the junction diverges from the germline segment, which might be a read error. The CDR3, as DNA: TGTGCTAGCAGTTTAGCGGGAGTGGGTAATGAGCAGTTCTTC. Protein sequence: CASSLAGVGNEQFF. The chain links TRBV7-7 to TRBJ2-1; 9 nucleotides line up with TRBD2. Germline CDR1 reads SSHAT; CDR2 reads FNYEAQ (reference sequence). The CDR3 totals 14 residues.

The chain combines TRBV4-1 with TRBJ1-5; D might be TRBD1 (5 bases). The CDR3 runs to 13 residues. Germline V gene sequence: CDR1 MGHRA, CDR2 YSYEKL. Trimming shortened V by 0 bases and J by 9 bases, and 9 bases separated the two germline ends. In nucleotides, the CDR3 is TGCGCCAGCAGCCAAGAGCGGGGGATGCCCCAGCATTTT. Amino acid sequence: CASSQERGMPQHF.